The source of this T cell receptor (beta chain) is a study of T cells after yellow fever vaccination. Broader study findings: Peaking on day 5 versus 15, the secondary response was faster but weaker. A limited proportion of clonotypes was detected within both the CD4 and CD8 compartments. A large majority of primary-vaccination clones showed up again after the booster (approximately 96% CD4, 88% CD8).

Germline values: CDR1 DFQATT, CDR2 SNEGSKA (reference sequence). There are 15 residues in the CDR3. V lost 1 base to trimming and J lost 1 base, with 13 bases between them. Template-switching 5'RACE yielded the TCR cDNA; a universal primer site and UMIs were added in the process. TCRdb reprocessed the 5' RACE reads with MiXCR, giving one entry per CDR3 protein. The table has 100,000 to 150,000 distinct CDR3 sequences, under 8.5% seen once. This clonotype was observed a handful of times. What it binds is not known. The sample was CD4+ T cells sorted from PBMCs, taken 10 days after the first yellow fever vaccination. This receptor was obtained from a man aged 18 to 35 who received the YFV17D yellow fever vaccine. The rearrangement joins TRBV20-1 to TRBJ1-1; D unclear. CDR3 sequence: CSARGPRAANTEAFF. The CDR3 DNA reads TGCAGTGCTAGAGGTCCCCGGGCGGCGAACACTGAAGCTTTCTTT.